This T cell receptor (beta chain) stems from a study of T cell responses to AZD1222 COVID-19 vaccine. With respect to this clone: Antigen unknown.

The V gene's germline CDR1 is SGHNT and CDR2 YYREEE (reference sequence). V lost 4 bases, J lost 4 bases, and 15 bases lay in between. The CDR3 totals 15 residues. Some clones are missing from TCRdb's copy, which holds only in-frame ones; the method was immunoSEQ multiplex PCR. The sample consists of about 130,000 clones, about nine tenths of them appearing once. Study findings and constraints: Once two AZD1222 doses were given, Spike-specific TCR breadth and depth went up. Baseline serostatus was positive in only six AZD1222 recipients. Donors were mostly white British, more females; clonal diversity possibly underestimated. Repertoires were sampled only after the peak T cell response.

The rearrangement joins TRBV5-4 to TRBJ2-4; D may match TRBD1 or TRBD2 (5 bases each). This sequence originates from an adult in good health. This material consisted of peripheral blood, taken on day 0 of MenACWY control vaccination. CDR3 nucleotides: TGTGCCAGCAGCGACGCCGGGACCGCAAAAAACATTCAGTACTTC. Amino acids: CASSDAGTAKNIQYF.